A single sample is the source of the 10 T cell receptor beta chains below, sequenced in a study of CD8 T cells in Susac syndrome. It was with random hexamers that 0.5 to 1 ug RNA was reverse transcribed. Each CDR3 protein gets one entry after TCRdb re-called the immunoSEQ multiplex PCR reads with MiXCR. The sample contains about 85,000 distinct CDR3 sequences, 95% of which appear only once. Sequences were obtained from CD8+ T cells from PBMCs. Receptors originate from a human donor with Susac syndrome.

This sequence joins TRBV6-6 and TRBJ1-1, with TRBD1 matching 7 bases. The germline V gene has CDR1 MNHNY and CDR2 SVGAGI (reference sequence). This CDR3 is built from 15 residues. V dropped 8 bases and J dropped 1; count of bases not matched to a gene: 10. The CDR3, as DNA: TGTGCCAGCTCATTCCCGGGACAGAAGAACACTGAAGCTTTCTTT. It translates to CASSFPGQKNTEAFF.

The chain recombines TRBV28 with TRBJ2-5; TRBD2 might be the D (6 bases). V lost 4 bases and J lost 5, with 23 bases in between. CDR1 is MDHEN and CDR2 is SYDVKM in the germline V gene. CDR3 size: 17 residues. The CDR3 nucleotides are TGTGCCAGCAGTTCCGTCCGGGGCGTTGGCGGGAAGGAGACCCAGTACTTC. Its protein product is CASSSVRGVGGKETQYF.

This rearrangement joins TRBV15 to TRBJ1-5; the match to TRBD1 covers 9 bases. With V trimmed by 1 base and J by 3 bases, 4 bases remained unmatched. The CDR3 has 16 residues. CDR1 is LNHNV and CDR2 is YYDKDF in the germline V gene (reference sequence). The CDR3 DNA is TGTGCCACCAGCAGAGTACAGGGGGCGGACAATCAGCCCCAGCATTTT. Residues: CATSRVQGADNQPQHF.

The V gene is TRBV15, the J gene TRBJ1-2; D not certain. Germline CDR1 reads LNHNV; CDR2 reads YYDKDF (reference sequence). V gave up 5 bases and J gave up 7 bases, with 14 bases separating them. The CDR3 consists of 13 residues. The CDR3 DNA reads as TGTGCCACCAGCCCCGGTGTCCGCGCTGGCTACACCTTC. Protein product: CATSPGVRAGYTF.

The chain couples TRBV5-6 to TRBJ2-7; D unresolved. The CDR3 sequence is 12 residues long. V was cut by 4 bases and J by 5 bases, with 10 bases left in between. The germline CDR1 and CDR2 sequences are SGHDT and YYEEEE. CDR3 sequence: CASSATIDEQYF. Here the CDR3 DNA reads TGTGCCAGCAGCGCCACGATAGACGAGCAGTACTTC.

CDR3 DNA sequence: TGCAGTGCTAGAGATCAAGCGGGAGGGAGCACAGATACGCAGTATTTT. It is translated as CSARDQAGGSTDTQYF. This chain joins TRBV20-1 and TRBJ2-3; 10 bases align to TRBD2. The V gene end was trimmed by 0 bases and the J gene end by 0 bases; junction bases not matched to a gene: 3. The CDR3 has 16 amino acids. The germline CDR1 and CDR2 sequences are DFQATT and SNEGSKA (reference sequence).

This sequence joins TRBV7-9 and TRBJ2-7; TRBD1 agrees at 7 bases. V lost 5 bases and J lost 3; bases outside the gene matches: 7. The V gene's germline CDR1 is SEHNR and CDR2 FQNEAQ (reference sequence). The CDR3 totals 14 residues. This chain's CDR3 is CASSPLDRYYEQYF. The CDR3 DNA reads TGTGCCAGCAGCCCACTGGACAGGTACTACGAGCAGTACTTC.

The genes are TRBV7-3 and TRBJ1-1; 7 nucleotides align to TRBD1. This CDR3 has 15 amino acids. V dropped 4 bases and J dropped 6; count of bases not matched to a gene: 11. The germline CDR1 and CDR2 sequences are SGHTA and FQGTGA. CDR3 bases: TGTGCCAGCAGCTCGTTAACAGGGGAGAGGGCTGAAGCTTTCTTT. Its protein product is CASSSLTGERAEAFF.

V and J are TRBV29-1 and TRBJ2-7; D unclear. V lost 6 bases, J lost 7 bases, and 19 bases lay in between. Germline V lookup: CDR1 SQVTM, CDR2 ANQGSEA. The CDR3 totals 13 residues. CDR3 sequence reads: CSVVELPAREQYF. The CDR3 region has the DNA TGCAGCGTCGTAGAACTGCCCGCGCGGGAGCAGTACTTC.

This clonotype was picked up one time. This chain connects TRBV27 to TRBJ2-7, with 10 positions matching TRBD1. The V gene end was trimmed by 6 bases and the J gene end by 1 base; junction bases not matched to a gene: 3. The V gene's germline CDR1 is MNHEY and CDR2 SMNVEV (reference sequence). CDR3 size: 14 residues. The CDR3 DNA reads TGTGCCAGCAGGTGGACAGGGGGGTCCTACGAGCAGTACTTC. The encoded protein is CASRWTGGSYEQYF.